The present T cell receptor beta chain was sequenced within a study of cytomegalovirus exposure and HLA in healthy donors. A multiplex PCR was run with 60 Vbeta primers and 13 Jbeta primers. The repertoire was sequenced with immunoSEQ multiplex PCR; TCRdb's copy has only in-frame clones and lacks some. Of some 190,000 clones listed, approximately 80% were seen once; the top ten hold nearly 2.5%. V lost 6 bases and J lost 5, with 15 bases in between. The CDR3 spans 14 residues. Looked up from germline, CDR1 is MNHNS and CDR2 is SASEGT. The rearrangement links TRBV6-1 to TRBJ2-3, with TRBD2 as a possible D gene (7 bases). The sample taken for sequencing was PBMCs. The origin of this receptor is a male donor in good health and CMV-seronegative. The CDR3 region is CASSLADSLDTQYF. As DNA, the CDR3 is TGTGCCAGCAGCCTAGCGGACAGTTTAGATACGCAGTATTTT.